This T cell receptor (beta chain) was identified in a study of blood T cell repertoires in COVID-19. Study at large: Material from acute and convalescent COVID-19 was sourced from the United States, Italy and Spain. PBMCs, B-cell-depleted T cells, or T cells were the source of the cDNA or gDNA that made up the material.

Repertoires were generated with immunoSEQ multiplex PCR, while TCRdb's copy carries only in-frame clones and drops some. The repertoire holds 110,000 to 150,000 clones, with approximately 83% as singletons. Germline V lookup: CDR1 SGHTA, CDR2 FQGTGA. This CDR3 spans 17 amino acids. The V end lost 0 bases, the J end lost 3 bases, and 12 bases lay between the germline ends. Sequencing used peripheral blood. V is TRBV7-3 and J is TRBJ1-6; a possible D gene is TRBD1 (5 bases). The sequence came from a woman older than 75 with acute or convalescent COVID-19. CDR3 nucleotide sequence: TGTGCCAGCAGCTTAACGGGGGGGACCGGCTATAATTCACCCCTCCACTTT. Amino acid sequence: CASSLTGGTGYNSPLHF.